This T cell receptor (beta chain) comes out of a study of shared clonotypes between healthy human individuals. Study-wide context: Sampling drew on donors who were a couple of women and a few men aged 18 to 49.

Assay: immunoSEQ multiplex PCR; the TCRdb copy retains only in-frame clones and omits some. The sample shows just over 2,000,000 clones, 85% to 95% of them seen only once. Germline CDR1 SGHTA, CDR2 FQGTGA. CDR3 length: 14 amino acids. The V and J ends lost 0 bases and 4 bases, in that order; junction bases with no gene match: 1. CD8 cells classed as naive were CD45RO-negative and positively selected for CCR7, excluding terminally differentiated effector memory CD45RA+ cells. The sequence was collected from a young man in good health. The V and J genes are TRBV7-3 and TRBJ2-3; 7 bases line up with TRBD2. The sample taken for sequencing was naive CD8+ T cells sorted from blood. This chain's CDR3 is CASSLTGGADTQYF. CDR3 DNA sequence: TGTGCCAGCAGCTTAACTGGGGGGGCAGATACGCAGTATTTT.